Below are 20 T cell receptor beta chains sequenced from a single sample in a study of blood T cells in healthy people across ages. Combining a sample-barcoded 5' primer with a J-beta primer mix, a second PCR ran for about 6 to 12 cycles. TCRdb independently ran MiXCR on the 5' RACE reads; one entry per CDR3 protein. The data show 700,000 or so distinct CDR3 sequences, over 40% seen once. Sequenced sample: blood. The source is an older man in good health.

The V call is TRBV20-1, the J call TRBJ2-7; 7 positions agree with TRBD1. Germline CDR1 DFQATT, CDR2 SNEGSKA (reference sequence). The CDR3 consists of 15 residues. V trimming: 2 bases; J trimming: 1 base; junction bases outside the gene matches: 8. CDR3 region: CSARLTGVGSYEQYF. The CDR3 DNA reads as TGCAGTGCTAGACTTACAGGGGTGGGATCCTACGAGCAGTACTTC.

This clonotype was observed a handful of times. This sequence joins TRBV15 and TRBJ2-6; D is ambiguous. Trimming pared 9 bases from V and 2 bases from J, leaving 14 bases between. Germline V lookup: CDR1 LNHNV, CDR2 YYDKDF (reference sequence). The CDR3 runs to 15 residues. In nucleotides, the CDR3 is TGTGCCACTACTAATGACAATCCTGGGGCCAACGTCCTGACTTTC. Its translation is CATTNDNPGANVLTF.

The CDR3 sequence: CASSPESQGALSRQFF. In nucleotides, the CDR3 is TGTGCCAGCTCACCAGAGTCCCAGGGGGCCCTATCAAGACAGTTCTTC. The genes are TRBV18 and TRBJ2-1; TRBD1 matches at 8 bases. The germline gives CDR1 KGHSH, CDR2 LQKENI. V was pared by 2 bases and J by 13 bases, with 16 bases of the junction left unmatched. The CDR3 spans 16 residues.

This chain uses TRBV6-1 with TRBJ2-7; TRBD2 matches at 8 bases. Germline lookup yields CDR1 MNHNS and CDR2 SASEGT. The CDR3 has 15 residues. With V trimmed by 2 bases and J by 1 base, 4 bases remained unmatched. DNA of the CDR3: TGTGCCAGCAGTGAAAGGGCGGGGGGATCCTACGAGCAGTACTTC. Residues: CASSERAGGSYEQYF.

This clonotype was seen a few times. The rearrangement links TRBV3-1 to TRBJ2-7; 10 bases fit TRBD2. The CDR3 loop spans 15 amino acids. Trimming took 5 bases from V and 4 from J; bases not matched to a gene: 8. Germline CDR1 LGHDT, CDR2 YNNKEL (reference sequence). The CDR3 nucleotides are TGTGCCAGCAGCTCACAACTAGCGGGACGTTACGAGCAGTACTTC. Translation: CASSSQLAGRYEQYF.

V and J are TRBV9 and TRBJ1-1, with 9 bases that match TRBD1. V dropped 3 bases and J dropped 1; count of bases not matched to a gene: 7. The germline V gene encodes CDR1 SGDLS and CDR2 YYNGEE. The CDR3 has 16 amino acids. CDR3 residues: CASSGVQGAKNTEAFF. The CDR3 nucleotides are TGTGCCAGCAGCGGAGTACAGGGGGCGAAGAACACTGAAGCTTTCTTT.

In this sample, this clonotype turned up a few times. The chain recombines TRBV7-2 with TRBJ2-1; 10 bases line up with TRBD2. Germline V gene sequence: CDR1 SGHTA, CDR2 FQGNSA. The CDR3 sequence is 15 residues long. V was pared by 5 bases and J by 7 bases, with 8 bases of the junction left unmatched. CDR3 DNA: TGTGCCAGCAGCCAGAGCGGGAGGGCGGAGAATGAGCAGTTCTTC. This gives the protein CASSQSGRAENEQFF.

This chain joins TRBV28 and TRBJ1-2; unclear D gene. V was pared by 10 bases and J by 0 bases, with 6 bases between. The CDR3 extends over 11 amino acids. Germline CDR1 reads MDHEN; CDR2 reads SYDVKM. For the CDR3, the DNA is TGTGCCACAACAACTAACTATGGCTACACCTTC. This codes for CATTTNYGYTF.

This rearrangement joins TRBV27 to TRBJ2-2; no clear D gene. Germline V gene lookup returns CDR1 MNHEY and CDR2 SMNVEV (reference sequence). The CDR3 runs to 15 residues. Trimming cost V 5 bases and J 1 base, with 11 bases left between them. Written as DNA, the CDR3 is TGTGCCAGCAGTCCCTCAGGCCGGAACACCGGGGAGCTGTTTTTT. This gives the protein CASSPSGRNTGELFF.

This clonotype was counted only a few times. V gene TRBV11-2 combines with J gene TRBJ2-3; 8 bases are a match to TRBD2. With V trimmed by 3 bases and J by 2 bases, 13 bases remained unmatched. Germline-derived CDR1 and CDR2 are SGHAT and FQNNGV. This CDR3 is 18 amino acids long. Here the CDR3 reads CASSFGSGGRSYTDTQYF. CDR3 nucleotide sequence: TGTGCCAGCAGCTTTGGCAGCGGGGGCCGATCCTACACAGATACGCAGTATTTT.

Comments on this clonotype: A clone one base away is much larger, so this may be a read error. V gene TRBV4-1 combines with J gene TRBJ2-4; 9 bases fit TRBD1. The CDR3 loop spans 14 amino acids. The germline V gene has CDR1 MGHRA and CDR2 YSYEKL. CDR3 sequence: CAGSQRQGGDIQYF. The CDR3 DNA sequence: TGCGCCGGCAGCCAAAGACAGGGGGGGGACATTCAGTACTTC.

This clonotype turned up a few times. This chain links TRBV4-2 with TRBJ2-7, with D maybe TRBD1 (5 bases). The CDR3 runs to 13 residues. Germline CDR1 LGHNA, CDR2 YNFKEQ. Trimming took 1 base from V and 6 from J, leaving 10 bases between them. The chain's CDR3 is CASSQGAQGEQYF. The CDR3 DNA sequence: TGTGCCAGCAGCCAAGGGGCCCAGGGCGAGCAGTACTTC.

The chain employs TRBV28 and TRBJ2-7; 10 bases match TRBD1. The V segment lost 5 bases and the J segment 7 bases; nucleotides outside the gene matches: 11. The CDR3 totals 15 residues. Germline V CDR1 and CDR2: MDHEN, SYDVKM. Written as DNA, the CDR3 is TGTGCCAGCAGTGTGACCGGGACAGGGGTTAATGAGCAGTACTTC. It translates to CASSVTGTGVNEQYF.

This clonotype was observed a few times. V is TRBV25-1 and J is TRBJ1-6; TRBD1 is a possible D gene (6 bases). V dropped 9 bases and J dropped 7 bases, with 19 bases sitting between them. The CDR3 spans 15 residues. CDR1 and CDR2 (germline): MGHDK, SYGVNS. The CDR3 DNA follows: TGTGCCAGAAGTATCGGGGGCGCTCGGAATTCACCCCTCCACTTT. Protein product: CARSIGGARNSPLHF.

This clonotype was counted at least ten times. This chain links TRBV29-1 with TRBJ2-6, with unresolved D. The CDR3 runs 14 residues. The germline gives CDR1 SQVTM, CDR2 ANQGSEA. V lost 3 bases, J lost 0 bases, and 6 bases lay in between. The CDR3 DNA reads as TGCAGCGTTGAGTACCCCTCTGGGGCCAACGTCCTGACTTTC. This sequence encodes CSVEYPSGANVLTF.

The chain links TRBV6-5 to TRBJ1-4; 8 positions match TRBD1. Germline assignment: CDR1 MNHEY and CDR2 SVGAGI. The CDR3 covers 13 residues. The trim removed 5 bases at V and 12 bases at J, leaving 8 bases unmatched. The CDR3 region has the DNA TGTGCCAGCAGTGAAAACAGGGGGAAGGAACTGTTTTTT. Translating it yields CASSENRGKELFF.

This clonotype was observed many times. The CDR3 DNA sequence: TGCGCCAGCAGTGACCCCGGGACAGGGGGGTCCGAGCAGTACTTC. Protein sequence: CASSDPGTGGSEQYF. The genes are TRBV10-1 and TRBJ2-7, with 11 nucleotides matching TRBD1. The germline gives CDR1 WNHNN, CDR2 SYGVQD (reference sequence). The CDR3 sequence is 15 residues long. The junction had 7 bases not matched to a gene; V was cut back by 3 bases and J by 6 bases.

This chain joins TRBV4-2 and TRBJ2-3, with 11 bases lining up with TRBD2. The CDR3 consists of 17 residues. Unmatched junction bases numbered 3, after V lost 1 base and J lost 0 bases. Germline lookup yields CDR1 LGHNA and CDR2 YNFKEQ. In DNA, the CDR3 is TGTGCCAGCAGCCAAGGCGGACTAGCGGGTAGCACAGATACGCAGTATTTT. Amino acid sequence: CASSQGGLAGSTDTQYF.

The CDR3 loop is CASSQVRASGTPYEQYF. The DNA for the CDR3 is TGTGCCAGCAGCCAAGTGAGGGCTAGCGGGACCCCCTACGAGCAGTACTTC. This chain uses TRBV4-2 with TRBJ2-4, with TRBD2 matching 9 bases. The J call could be wrong; TRBJ2-7 is a better fit for the DNA end. The CDR3 covers 17 residues. CDR1 is LGHNA and CDR2 is YNFKEQ in the germline V gene.

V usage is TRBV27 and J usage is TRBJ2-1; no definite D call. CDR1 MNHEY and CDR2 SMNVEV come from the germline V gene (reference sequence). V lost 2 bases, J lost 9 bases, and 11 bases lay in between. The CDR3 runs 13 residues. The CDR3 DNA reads TGTGCCAGCAGTTTACGTCCAAACCGTGAGCAGTTCTTC. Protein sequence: CASSLRPNREQFF.